Reported below is one T cell receptor (beta chain). The sample is drawn from a study of technical replicates of blood from several donors. Here immunoSEQ multiplex PCR was the method, and the copy in TCRdb shows in-frame clones only, minus some. Among 60,000 to 70,000 clones, 95% to 98% were seen once, and the ten largest hold roughly 0.16%. Germline values: CDR1 MNHEY, CDR2 SMNVEV (reference sequence). J was trimmed by 4 bases and V by 4 bases; bases with no gene match: 10. The CDR3 covers 16 residues. This TCR derives from a human donor in good health. The chain links TRBV27 to TRBJ2-7; 10 bases agree with TRBD1. What was sequenced was T cells isolated from PBMCs. CDR3 sequence (DNA): TGTGCCAGCAGTTCACGCCTACGGGACAGGGGATACGAGCAGTACTTC. Residues: CASSSRLRDRGYEQYF.